This T cell receptor (beta chain) was obtained from a study of blood T cell repertoires in COVID-19. In the study's own analysis: The assay estimated nucleated cells by amplifying reference gene primers. Libraries were prepared by immunoSEQ multiplex PCR; TCRdb keeps only in-frame clonotypes and omits some of them. That table supplies the V and J calls and clone size; D and trimming were determined from the DNA. The data show around 71,000 clones, about 89% seen once. V lost 3 bases and J 4 bases, leaving 13 bases between the germline ends. Germline lookup yields CDR1 MNHNS and CDR2 SASEGT. The CDR3 contains 14 residues.

The chain uses TRBV6-1 and TRBJ2-7; tentative D call: TRBD1 (6 bases). This clonotype was obtained from an older woman with acute or convalescent COVID-19. The sequencing sample was made of peripheral blood. The CDR3 sequence: CASSDLRGMYEQYF. The DNA of the CDR3 is TGTGCCAGCAGTGACCTAAGGGGGATGTACGAGCAGTACTTC.